The 5 T cell receptor beta chains in this list originate from one sample, sequenced in a study of molecular identifiers for immune sequencing clone quantification. In TCRdb, the PCR reads were re-called with MiXCR into one record per CDR3 protein. Altogether 300,000 to 350,000 distinct CDR3 sequences are present, about 20% being singletons, with the ten largest covering 0.7% to 0.9%. The material sequenced was naive CD8+ T cells from blood, with Jurkat cell RNA spiked in. Regarding subset: FACS-sorted CD8+CD4-CCR7+CD45RA+ naive T cells. Receptors originate from a human donor in good health. Some libraries in this study had Jurkat cell RNA spiked in.

The chain recombines TRBV11-2 with TRBJ2-3, with TRBD2 matching 10 bases. This CDR3 contains 15 residues. Germline CDR1 reads SGHAT; CDR2 reads FQNNGV. J was trimmed by 2 bases and V by 5 bases; bases with no gene match: 4. CDR3 protein: CASSQLAGHTDTQYF. The CDR3 DNA reads as TGTGCCAGCAGCCAACTAGCGGGACACACAGATACGCAGTATTTT.

V gene TRBV10-3 combines with J gene TRBJ2-3; D is perhaps TRBD2 (5 bases). The CDR3 spans 16 residues. Between the trimmed V and J ends, which lost 3 bases and 2 bases, there was a span of 15 bases. Looked up from germline, CDR1 is ENHRY and CDR2 is SYGVKD. The CDR3 loop is CAISELPRDITDTQYF. In DNA, the CDR3 is TGTGCCATCAGTGAACTACCCCGGGATATCACAGATACGCAGTATTTT.

This clonotype occurred many times. The chain links TRBV14 to TRBJ2-7; TRBD1 aligns across 9 bases. CDR1 and CDR2 (germline): SGHDN, FVKESK. This CDR3 is 15 amino acids long. V shed 0 bases and J 2 bases; nucleotides not matched to a gene: 2. CDR3 sequence: CASSQDWDRAYEQYF. The CDR3 DNA is TGTGCCAGCAGCCAAGATTGGGACAGGGCCTACGAGCAGTACTTC.

The chain joins TRBV5-6 to TRBJ2-3; D may be TRBD1 (5 bases). V was pared by 4 bases and J by 2 bases, with 23 bases between. Germline V gene lookup returns CDR1 SGHDT and CDR2 YYEEEE. This CDR3 has 18 amino acids. The CDR3 region has the DNA TGTGCCAGCAGCCTGACAGAGATACATCAAGAATTCACAGATACGCAGTATTTT. Protein: CASSLTEIHQEFTDTQYF.

About this clonotype itself: It may be a read error: a sequence one base away is much more abundant. V gene TRBV2 combines with J gene TRBJ2-7; D is undetermined. The CDR3 totals 15 residues. V was shortened by 4 bases and J by 0 bases, with 13 bases between the two germline ends. The germline V gene encodes CDR1 SNHLY and CDR2 FYNNEI. As DNA, the CDR3 is TGTGCCAGCAGTGCCGCTTTGCAAAGCTCCTACGAGCAGTACTTC. Protein: CASSAALQSSYEQYF.